The rows below give T cell receptor beta chains drawn from one sample of a study of neurological immune-mediated disorders. Each CDR3 protein is one row after TCRdb ran MiXCR on the 5' RACE reads. Altogether 30,000 to 40,000 distinct CDR3 sequences are present, roughly 10% being singletons, with the ten largest covering around 3.9%. The specimen was PBMCs. These receptors all come from a man in his fifties or sixties with HTLV-1-associated myelopathy (HAM/TSP). The CDR3 runs from the conserved cysteine through the conserved F or W. D genes are given only for firm matches. Clone size, where shown, is once, few, many, or a class for clones that have expanded.

D gene: TRBD1
J gene: TRBJ2-5
clone size: few
V gene: TRBV20-1
CDR3 protein: CSAGPTGRRETQYF
CDR3 DNA: TGCAGTGCTGGCCCGACAGGGCGGAGGGAGACCCAGTACTTC

D gene: TRBD2
J gene: TRBJ2-2
clone size: many
V gene: TRBV2
CDR3 protein: CASSTSGRDTGELFF
CDR3 DNA: TGTGCCAGCTCTACTAGCGGGAGAGACACCGGGGAGCTGTTTTTT

D gene: NA
J gene: TRBJ1-1
clone size: NA
V gene: TRBV5-1
CDR3 protein: CASSQELQGTGEAFF
CDR3 DNA: TGCGCCAGCAGCCAAGAATTACAGGGTACGGGTGAAGCTTTCTTT

D gene: TRBD1
J gene: TRBJ2-7
clone size: NA
V gene: TRBV6-1
CDR3 protein: CASSEGTGNLIPYEQYF
CDR3 DNA: TGTGCCAGCAGTGAAGGGACAGGAAACCTTATACCCTACGAGCAGTACTTC

D gene: NA
J gene: TRBJ1-4
clone size: many
V gene: TRBV29-1
CDR3 protein: CSVGQNNEKLFF
CDR3 DNA: TGCAGCGTTGGACAGAATAATGAAAAACTGTTTTTT

D gene: NA
J gene: TRBJ1-4
clone size: many
V gene: TRBV15
CDR3 protein: CATSRAGVTMGEKLFF
CDR3 DNA: TGTGCCACCAGCAGAGCCGGGGTGACGATGGGGGAAAAACTGTTTTTT

D gene: TRBD2
J gene: TRBJ2-1
clone size: many
V gene: TRBV4-2
CDR3 protein: CASSKIAGGQVVGQFF
CDR3 DNA: TGTGCCAGCAGCAAGATAGCGGGAGGGCAAGTCGTTGGGCAGTTCTTC

D gene: NA
J gene: TRBJ2-3
clone size: many
V gene: TRBV10-3
CDR3 protein: CAISENEGKTDTQYF
CDR3 DNA: TGTGCCATCAGTGAGAACGAGGGGAAGACAGATACGCAGTATTTT

D gene: TRBD1
J gene: TRBJ2-2
clone size: many
V gene: TRBV5-1
CDR3 protein: CASSLDPGQGAGELFF
CDR3 DNA: TGCGCCAGCAGCTTGGATCCGGGACAGGGCGCCGGGGAGCTGTTTTTT

D gene: NA
J gene: TRBJ2-1
clone size: many
V gene: TRBV20-1
CDR3 protein: CSARSFGRAEGEQFF
CDR3 DNA: TGCAGTGCTCGCTCCTTCGGCAGGGCCGAGGGTGAGCAGTTCTTC

D gene: NA
J gene: TRBJ2-1
clone size: many
V gene: TRBV4-1
CDR3 protein: CASSHGGRNSYNEQFF
CDR3 DNA: TGCGCCAGCAGCCACGGGGGACGGAACTCCTACAATGAGCAGTTCTTC

D gene: NA
J gene: TRBJ1-6
clone size: many
V gene: TRBV11-3
CDR3 protein: CASSLPGNSPLHF
CDR3 DNA: TGTGCCAGCAGCTTACCCGGCAATTCACCCCTCCACTTT

D gene: NA
J gene: TRBJ2-1
clone size: many
V gene: TRBV5-1
CDR3 protein: CASRLINEQFF
CDR3 DNA: TGCGCCAGCAGACTAATCAATGAGCAGTTCTTC

D gene: NA
J gene: TRBJ1-2
clone size: NA
V gene: TRBV28
CDR3 protein: CASVDRNYGYTF
CDR3 DNA: TGTGCCAGCGTGGACCGAAACTATGGCTACACCTTC

D gene: NA
J gene: TRBJ2-1
clone size: many
V gene: TRBV5-1
CDR3 protein: CASSLADTNEQFF
CDR3 DNA: TGCGCCAGCAGCTTGGCTGATACGAATGAGCAGTTCTTC

D gene: TRBD2
J gene: TRBJ2-3
clone size: many
V gene: TRBV5-6
CDR3 protein: CASSLRLAGVGDTQYF
CDR3 DNA: TGTGCCAGCAGCTTGAGACTAGCGGGAGTGGGAGATACGCAGTATTTT

D gene: NA
J gene: TRBJ1-5
clone size: medium-sized
V gene: TRBV20-1
CDR3 protein: CSATGPQGNQPQHF
CDR3 DNA: TGCAGTGCTACGGGGCCCCAAGGCAATCAGCCCCAGCATTTT

D gene: TRBD2
J gene: TRBJ2-1
clone size: many
V gene: TRBV20-1
CDR3 protein: CSATWTSGMNEQFF
CDR3 DNA: TGCAGTGCTACCTGGACTAGCGGGATGAATGAGCAGTTCTTC

D gene: TRBD2
J gene: TRBJ2-1
clone size: many
V gene: TRBV6-1
CDR3 protein: CASSTPSGRTDNEQFF
CDR3 DNA: TGTGCCAGCAGTACTCCTAGCGGGAGGACGGACAATGAGCAGTTCTTC

D gene: TRBD1
J gene: TRBJ2-2
clone size: NA
V gene: TRBV19
CDR3 protein: CASSIGQGQSDTGELFF
CDR3 DNA: TGTGCCAGTAGTATCGGACAGGGTCAATCGGACACCGGGGAGCTGTTTTTT

D gene: TRBD2
J gene: TRBJ2-3
clone size: many
V gene: TRBV28
CDR3 protein: CASSTRTSGRSSTDTQYF
CDR3 DNA: TGTGCCAGCAGCACCCGGACTAGCGGGAGATCTAGCACAGATACGCAGTATTTT

D gene: TRBD2
J gene: TRBJ2-2
clone size: many
V gene: TRBV7-2
CDR3 protein: CASSPQAGVTTGELFF
CDR3 DNA: TGTGCCAGCAGCCCTCAAGCGGGAGTTACGACCGGGGAGCTGTTTTTT

D gene: TRBD1
J gene: TRBJ2-3
clone size: many
V gene: TRBV28
CDR3 protein: CASSRQGADTQYF
CDR3 DNA: TGTGCCAGCAGTCGGCAGGGGGCAGATACGCAGTATTTT

D gene: NA
J gene: TRBJ1-6
clone size: NA
V gene: TRBV19
CDR3 protein: CAIGDGAYYNSPLHF
CDR3 DNA: TGTGCCATTGGCGATGGGGCTTACTATAATTCACCCCTCCACTTT

D gene: NA
J gene: TRBJ2-3
clone size: many
V gene: TRBV7-9
CDR3 protein: CASTPVAQVQYF
CDR3 DNA: TGTGCCAGCACCCCGGTGGCCCAGGTGCAGTATTTT

D gene: NA
J gene: TRBJ1-2
clone size: NA
V gene: TRBV15
CDR3 protein: CATSGGYGYTF
CDR3 DNA: TGTGCCACCAGCGGGGGCTATGGCTACACCTTC

D gene: TRBD2
J gene: TRBJ2-1
clone size: once
V gene: TRBV4-1
CDR3 protein: CASNQLGTSVANEQFF
CDR3 DNA: TGTGCCAGCAACCAACTGGGGACTAGCGTGGCAAATGAGCAGTTCTTC

D gene: NA
J gene: TRBJ2-2
clone size: many
V gene: TRBV28
CDR3 protein: CASLGGGNTGELFF
CDR3 DNA: TGTGCCAGCCTGGGCGGGGGCAACACCGGGGAGCTGTTTTTT

D gene: TRBD1
J gene: TRBJ1-1
clone size: NA
V gene: TRBV2
CDR3 protein: CASRQDRGLEAFF
CDR3 DNA: TGTGCCAGCAGGCAGGACAGGGGGCTTGAAGCTTTCTTT

D gene: NA
J gene: TRBJ2-7
clone size: medium-sized
V gene: TRBV12-3/TRBV12-4
CDR3 protein: CASSGHGKGEGQYF
CDR3 DNA: TGTGCCAGCAGTGGCCATGGGAAGGGGGAGGGGCAGTACTTC

D gene: TRBD2
J gene: TRBJ2-3
clone size: many
V gene: TRBV6-1
CDR3 protein: CASSGALAGPTDTQYF
CDR3 DNA: TGTGCCAGCAGTGGTGCTCTAGCGGGGCCCACAGATACGCAGTATTTT

D gene: NA
J gene: TRBJ2-1
clone size: many
V gene: TRBV10-1
CDR3 protein: CASSPTPATEQFF
CDR3 DNA: TGCGCCAGCAGCCCGACTCCGGCCACTGAGCAGTTCTTC

D gene: NA
J gene: TRBJ2-5
clone size: many
V gene: TRBV3-1
CDR3 protein: CASSLEARQETQYF
CDR3 DNA: TGTGCCAGCAGCCTAGAAGCTAGACAAGAGACCCAGTACTTC

D gene: NA
J gene: TRBJ2-1
clone size: many
V gene: TRBV24-1
CDR3 protein: CATQSESSNEQFF
CDR3 DNA: TGTGCCACCCAAAGCGAGAGTTCCAATGAGCAGTTCTTC

D gene: NA
J gene: TRBJ1-5
clone size: many
V gene: TRBV19
CDR3 protein: CASGGRRNQPQHF
CDR3 DNA: TGTGCCAGTGGGGGACGACGCAATCAGCCCCAGCATTTT

D gene: NA
J gene: TRBJ2-1
clone size: many
V gene: TRBV9
CDR3 protein: CASSVRLGGGNEQFF
CDR3 DNA: TGTGCCAGCAGCGTAAGACTAGGGGGAGGCAATGAGCAGTTCTTC

D gene: TRBD2
J gene: TRBJ2-2
clone size: many
V gene: TRBV7-2
CDR3 protein: CASSSGTSGGDTGELFF
CDR3 DNA: TGTGCCAGCAGCTCGGGGACTAGCGGGGGGGACACCGGGGAGCTGTTTTTT

D gene: NA
J gene: TRBJ2-5
clone size: many
V gene: TRBV5-6
CDR3 protein: CASSLVEDRETQYF
CDR3 DNA: TGTGCCAGCAGCTTGGTAGAGGATCGAGAGACCCAGTACTTC

D gene: TRBD1
J gene: TRBJ2-1
clone size: many
V gene: TRBV5-1
CDR3 protein: CASSPRTGDLGEQFF
CDR3 DNA: TGCGCCAGCAGCCCCCGGACAGGGGATCTTGGTGAGCAGTTCTTC

D gene: NA
J gene: TRBJ2-5
clone size: many
V gene: TRBV7-8
CDR3 protein: CASSSYRELETQYF
CDR3 DNA: TGTGCCAGCAGCTCCTACAGGGAATTAGAGACCCAGTACTTC

D gene: TRBD1
J gene: TRBJ2-3
clone size: many
V gene: TRBV7-2
CDR3 protein: CASSLEDRGPVRDTQYF
CDR3 DNA: TGTGCCAGCAGCTTAGAGGACAGGGGGCCCGTTCGGGACACGCAGTATTTT

D gene: TRBD1
J gene: TRBJ1-2
clone size: many
V gene: TRBV5-1
CDR3 protein: CASSFTGTDGYTF
CDR3 DNA: TGCGCCAGCAGCTTCACGGGGACAGATGGCTACACCTTC

D gene: NA
J gene: TRBJ2-7
clone size: many
V gene: TRBV5-1
CDR3 protein: CASSLNSYEQYF
CDR3 DNA: TGCGCCAGCAGCTTGAACTCCTACGAGCAGTACTTC

D gene: TRBD1
J gene: TRBJ2-6
clone size: many
V gene: TRBV5-1
CDR3 protein: CASSLQGTNVLTF
CDR3 DNA: TGCGCCAGCAGCTTACAGGGGACCAACGTCCTGACTTTC

D gene: NA
J gene: TRBJ1-3
clone size: medium-sized
V gene: TRBV15
CDR3 protein: CATRPDSGNTIYF
CDR3 DNA: TGTGCCACCAGACCTGACTCTGGAAACACCATATATTTT

D gene: NA
J gene: TRBJ2-2
clone size: many
V gene: TRBV5-1
CDR3 protein: CASSLDGRGTGELFF
CDR3 DNA: TGCGCCAGCAGCTTGGACGGGAGAGGGACCGGGGAGCTGTTTTTT

D gene: NA
J gene: TRBJ1-1
clone size: NA
V gene: TRBV7-3
CDR3 protein: CASSRNTNTEAFF
CDR3 DNA: TGTGCCAGCAGCAGGAACACGAACACTGAAGCTTTCTTT

D gene: NA
J gene: TRBJ1-3
clone size: many
V gene: TRBV29-1
CDR3 protein: CSVGPDDLRNTIYF
CDR3 DNA: TGCAGCGTTGGACCCGACGATCTCCGAAACACCATATATTTT

D gene: NA
J gene: TRBJ2-1
clone size: many
V gene: TRBV20-1
CDR3 protein: CSAGNNEQFF
CDR3 DNA: TGCAGTGCGGGAAACAATGAGCAGTTCTTC

D gene: NA
J gene: TRBJ2-5
clone size: many
V gene: TRBV5-1
CDR3 protein: CASSLGSSQETQYF
CDR3 DNA: TGCGCCAGCAGCTTGGGATCTTCCCAAGAGACCCAGTACTTC

D gene: NA
J gene: TRBJ2-1
clone size: many
V gene: TRBV5-1
CDR3 protein: CASSLERNRGNEQFF
CDR3 DNA: TGCGCCAGCAGCTTGGAGAGAAACCGAGGAAATGAGCAGTTCTTC

D gene: TRBD1
J gene: TRBJ1-2
clone size: many
V gene: TRBV6-2/TRBV6-3
CDR3 protein: CASSSRDRVRVGYTF
CDR3 DNA: TGTGCCAGCAGTTCCCGGGACAGGGTCCGGGTCGGCTACACCTTC

D gene: TRBD1
J gene: TRBJ1-4
clone size: many
V gene: TRBV5-1
CDR3 protein: CASRLTGTNEKLFF
CDR3 DNA: TGCGCCAGCAGATTGACAGGGACTAATGAAAAACTGTTTTTT

D gene: NA
J gene: TRBJ2-5
clone size: NA
V gene: TRBV6-5
CDR3 protein: CASSRSAGTRALETQYF
CDR3 DNA: TGTGCCAGCAGTCGATCCGCGGGGACAAGGGCTTTGGAGACCCAGTACTTC

D gene: NA
J gene: TRBJ1-1
clone size: many
V gene: TRBV20-1
CDR3 protein: CRMRGDTEAFF
CDR3 DNA: TGCAGAATGCGGGGGGACACTGAAGCTTTCTTT

D gene: NA
J gene: TRBJ2-1
clone size: many
V gene: TRBV19
CDR3 protein: CASTPGSYNEQFF
CDR3 DNA: TGTGCCAGTACCCCAGGCTCCTACAATGAGCAGTTCTTC

D gene: NA
J gene: TRBJ1-2
clone size: many
V gene: TRBV20-1
CDR3 protein: CSALRVNYGYTF
CDR3 DNA: TGCAGTGCCTTACGGGTTAACTATGGCTACACCTTC